These 21 T cell receptor beta chains came from one sample sequenced in a study of CD4 and CD8 cells across lung adenocarcinoma regions. TCRdb itself ran the PCR reads through MiXCR, one entry per CDR3 protein. This table holds more than 6,500 distinct CDR3 sequences, over 50% found once. The sample was CD8+ T cells from the center of a lung tumor. These receptors were obtained from a male donor with lung adenocarcinoma. The CD4 and CD8 labels of this study may be unreliable.

A word on this clonotype: An end of the junction differs from the germline gene, which may be a read error. V gene TRBV6-1 combines with J gene TRBJ2-4; the D gene is possibly TRBD2 (6 bases). CDR1 is MNHNS and CDR2 is SASEGT in the germline V gene. The CDR3 spans 18 residues. The CDR3 nucleotides read TGTGCCAGCCGTGAACTCGGCTCGGGGGTGAGAGCCAAAAATACGCAGTACTTC. This translates into CASRELGSGVRAKNTQYF.

Only a few counts were recorded for this clonotype. This chain uses TRBV6-1 with TRBJ2-3; the match to TRBD2 covers 8 bases. V lost 10 bases and J lost 2; bases outside the gene matches: 8. There are 14 residues in the CDR3. Germline CDR1 is MNHNS and CDR2 is SASEGT. The CDR3 reads CATQLAEATDTQYF. The CDR3 DNA is TGTGCCACCCAACTAGCGGAAGCCACAGATACGCAGTATTTT.

This clonotype turned up a few times. The chain links TRBV27 to TRBJ2-6; D is perhaps TRBD1 or TRBD2 (5 bases each). CDR1 is MNHEY, CDR2 SMNVEV, per germline (reference sequence). The CDR3 contains 15 residues. Deletions cut 3 bases from V and 3 bases from J, with 9 bases between. The CDR3 DNA sequence: TGTGCCAGCAGTTTTCTGGGGGTTGGGGCCAACGTCCTGACTTTC. This gives the protein CASSFLGVGANVLTF.

This clonotype was seen a single time. The rearrangement joins TRBV14 to TRBJ2-1; D perhaps matches TRBD2 (5 bases). Matching the DNA end better, TRBJ2-7 makes the J call doubtful. There are 13 residues in the CDR3. The germline V gene has CDR1 SGHDN and CDR2 FVKESK. The CDR3, as DNA: TGTGCCAGCAGCCACGGGGTTAGCTACGAGCAGTACTTC. It codes for CASSHGVSYEQYF.

The chain recombines TRBV6-5 with TRBJ2-1; unclear D gene. The CDR3 is made up of 14 amino acids. The germline CDR1 and CDR2 sequences are MNHEY and SVGAGI. The CDR3 DNA reads as TGTGCGGGCAGTTACGGTGTGCGCACCAATGAGCAGTTCTTC. This codes for CAGSYGVRTNEQFF.

In regard to this clonotype: The CDR3 ends on some other residue instead of the conserved phenylalanine or tryptophan, so this is likely a read error. The chain couples TRBV27 to TRBJ2-1, with D unresolved. The CDR3 is 14 residues long. Deletions cut 5 bases from V and 8 bases from J, with 16 bases between. Germline V lookup: CDR1 MNHEY, CDR2 SMNVEV (reference sequence). The CDR3 coding sequence is TGTGCCAGCAGTGCGAGCCGGGTACGCGATGAGCAGTTCATT. Its translation is CASSASRVRDEQFI.

This clonotype was detected many times. The chain joins TRBV12-3 or TRBV12-4 to TRBJ2-3; D tentatively fits TRBD1 or TRBD2 (5 bases each). This CDR3 region has 15 residues. V was shortened by 6 bases and J by 6 bases, with 19 bases between the two germline ends. CDR3 in amino acids: CASRPNRDGPDTQYF. CDR3 DNA sequence: TGTGCCAGCAGACCGAACCGGGACGGCCCCGATACGCAGTATTTT.

A word on this clonotype: The junction shows a germline mismatch at one end, possibly a read error. The chain is built from TRBV6-1 and TRBJ2-5; D possibly corresponds to TRBD2 (5 bases). From germline, CDR1 is MNHNS and CDR2 SASEGT. The CDR3 consists of 14 residues. CDR3 coding DNA: TGTGCCCGCAGTGGTTGGACTGGGCCGAACACCCTGTACTTC. This gives the protein CARSGWTGPNTLYF.

V usage is TRBV6-1 and J usage is TRBJ2-1; 12 bases fit TRBD2. The CDR3 has 14 residues. Germline V gene lookup returns CDR1 MNHNS and CDR2 SASEGT. Unmatched junction bases numbered 0, after V lost 6 bases and J lost 3 bases. In nucleotides, the CDR3 is TGTGCCAGCAGGACTAGCGGGGGCTACAATGAGCAGTTCTTC. Protein product: CASRTSGGYNEQFF.

This clonotype was seen a few times. The genes are TRBV7-2 and TRBJ2-1; TRBD2 matches at 11 bases. Trimming at V came to 5 bases and at J to 13 bases, leaving 19 bases not matched to a gene. The CDR3 loop spans 17 amino acids. The germline gives CDR1 SGHTA, CDR2 FQGNSA. CDR3 DNA: TGTGCCAGCAGCGACGTAGCGGGAGGGCTTCAAGGAGAGACCCAGTTCTTC. It yields the protein CASSDVAGGLQGETQFF.

The chain combines TRBV11-1 with TRBJ2-1; tentatively, D is TRBD1 or TRBD2 (5 bases each). TRBJ2-7 matches the DNA end more closely, so the J call is doubtful. Germline V gene sequence: CDR1 SGHAT, CDR2 FQDESV (reference sequence). CDR3 size: 14 residues. As DNA, the CDR3 is TGTGCCAGCAGCTTAGGAGGGGCGGCCTACGAGCAGTACTTC. This sequence encodes CASSLGGAAYEQYF.

V usage is TRBV6-5 and J usage is TRBJ2-5; D is ambiguous. The end of the DNA is better explained by TRBJ2-7, so the J call may be wrong. Germline CDR1 MNHEY, CDR2 SVGAGI. The CDR3 is made up of 13 amino acids. CDR3 nucleotide sequence: TGTGCCAGCAGTTACTCCCCCGCCTACGAGCAGTACTTC. Translating gives CASSYSPAYEQYF.

There are many counts of this clonotype. The CDR3 DNA sequence: TGTGCCAGCAGTTACGGGGGGGTGACAAGCAATGAGCAGTTCTTC. Translation: CASSYGGVTSNEQFF. The gene calls are TRBV6-2 or TRBV6-3 and TRBJ2-1; the match to TRBD2 covers 7 bases. The CDR3 runs to 15 residues. CDR1 and CDR2 (germline): MNHEY, SVGEGT. The V gene end was trimmed by 2 bases and the J gene end by 6 bases; junction bases not matched to a gene: 7.

This clonotype was detected only a few times. The CDR3 region is CASSYSPGTSWKGGYEQYF. The CDR3, as DNA: TGTGCCAGCAGTTACTCCCCCGGGACTAGCTGGAAGGGGGGCTACGAGCAGTACTTC. The chain combines TRBV6-5 with TRBJ2-7; 9 bases match TRBD2. The CDR3 sequence is 19 residues long. Germline CDR1 and CDR2: MNHEY and SVGAGI. V shed 0 bases, J shed 3 bases, and the junction held 15 bases outside the gene matches.

Within the sample, this clonotype is medium-sized. The rearrangement links TRBV7-2 to TRBJ2-3; 10 bases line up with TRBD2. The CDR3 totals 15 residues. After removal of 1 base from V and 10 bases from J, the junction contained 8 bases not matched to a gene. In germline, CDR1 is SGHTA, CDR2 FQGNSA. CDR3 DNA: TGTGCCAGCAGCTTAGAGTCTAGCGGGAGTTCTGCGCAGTATTTT. It specifies CASSLESSGSSAQYF.

V is TRBV4-2 and J is TRBJ2-3, with unresolved D. Germline-derived CDR1 and CDR2 are LGHNA and YNFKEQ. This CDR3 is built from 14 residues. V lost 0 bases, J lost 7 bases, and 11 bases lay in between. The CDR3 nucleotides are TGTGCCAGCAGCCAAGAAAGGGTTGGGAATACGCAGTATTTT. The encoded protein is CASSQERVGNTQYF.

This rearrangement joins TRBV27 to TRBJ2-3; the D gene is possibly TRBD2 (6 bases). Matching the DNA end better, TRBJ2-7 makes the J call doubtful. CDR1 is MNHEY, CDR2 SMNVEV, per germline (reference sequence). This CDR3 has 15 residues. The CDR3 reads CASSPGVGRRDEQYF. CDR3 coding DNA: TGTGCCAGCAGTCCCGGGGTGGGGAGGAGGGATGAGCAGTACTTC.

This clonotype appeared a few times. The rearrangement uses TRBV6-5 and TRBJ2-3; 8 bases line up with TRBD2. V lost 0 bases, J lost 13 bases, and 15 bases stayed unmatched. The CDR3 is made up of 16 amino acids. Germline-derived CDR1 and CDR2 are MNHEY and SVGAGI. CDR3 sequence (DNA): TGTGCCAGCAGTTACTCGAGGCTAGCGGGCAAAGCCCGGGAGTATTTT. Its protein product is CASSYSRLAGKAREYF.

The chain has TRBV4-1 and TRBJ2-6; a possible D gene is TRBD1 (5 bases). This CDR3 spans 16 amino acids. V gave up 0 bases and J gave up 2 bases, with 8 bases separating them. Germline V gives CDR1 MGHRA, CDR2 YSYEKL. The CDR3 DNA reads as TGCGCCAGCAGCCAAGAGGAAGGGGCTGGGGCCAACGTCCTGACTTTC. Its translation: CASSQEEGAGANVLTF.

This clonotype is medium-sized. The chain combines TRBV6-1 with TRBJ2-3; 9 nucleotides agree with TRBD2. Per the germline V gene, CDR1 is MNHNS and CDR2 is SASEGT. The CDR3 length is 15 residues. J gave up 0 bases and V 6 bases, and 4 bases lay outside the gene matches. CDR3 amino acids: CASREAGGSTDTQYF. In nucleotides, the CDR3 is TGTGCCAGCAGGGAGGCGGGGGGGAGCACAGATACGCAGTATTTT.

In regard to this clonotype: At one end the junction does not follow the germline gene, possibly because of a read error. The rearrangement joins TRBV6-1 to TRBJ2-3; 10 bases align to TRBD2. From germline, CDR1 is MNHNS and CDR2 SASEGT. The CDR3 has 15 residues. The CDR3 is CARGHLGLAGETQYF. The CDR3 nucleotides are TGTGCCAGGGGGCACCTTGGCCTAGCGGGAGAGACGCAGTATTTC.